One and the same sample provided the 3 T cell receptor beta chains below, sequenced in a study of blood T cell repertoires in COVID-19. Repertoires were generated with immunoSEQ multiplex PCR, while TCRdb's copy carries only in-frame clones and drops some. The repertoire includes 73,000 or so clones, 75% to 90% of them detected once, and less than 9% sits in the top ten. The sample comprised peripheral blood. These TCRs come from a man aged 25-40 years with acute or convalescent COVID-19.

The rearrangement joins TRBV2 to TRBJ1-3, with 8 nucleotides matching TRBD1. The J segment lost 2 bases and the V segment lost 3 bases, leaving 3 bases of the junction unmatched. The CDR3 is 15 amino acids. From germline, CDR1 is SNHLY and CDR2 FYNNEI. Written as DNA, the CDR3 is TGTGCCAGCAGTGATGGGACAGGTCCTGGAAACACCATATATTTT. This codes for CASSDGTGPGNTIYF. The whole variable domain, remainder taken from reference TRBV2 and TRBJ1-3, is EPEVTQTPSHQVTQMGQEVILRCVPISNHLYFYWYRQILGQKVEFLVSFYNNEISEKSEIFDDQFSVERPDGSNFTLKIRSTKLEDSAMYFCASSDGTGPGNTIYFGEGSWLTVV.

This sequence joins TRBV5-5 and TRBJ1-2; no reliable D call. The V end lost 4 bases, the J end lost 4 bases, and 14 bases lay between the germline ends. Per germline, CDR1 SGHKS and CDR2 YYEKEE (reference sequence). This CDR3 has 14 residues. CDR3 protein: CASSETPEGYGYTF. The CDR3 DNA reads as TGTGCCAGCAGCGAGACTCCAGAAGGCTATGGCTACACCTTC.

V usage is TRBV19 and J usage is TRBJ1-2; D gene uncertain. Germline CDR1 is LNHDA and CDR2 is SQIVND (reference sequence). The CDR3 covers 15 residues. Trimming left V 1 base short and J 0 bases short, with 9 bases between. CDR3 region: CASSIAPRANYGYTF. For the CDR3, the DNA is TGTGCCAGTAGTATAGCCCCTCGGGCTAACTATGGCTACACCTTC.